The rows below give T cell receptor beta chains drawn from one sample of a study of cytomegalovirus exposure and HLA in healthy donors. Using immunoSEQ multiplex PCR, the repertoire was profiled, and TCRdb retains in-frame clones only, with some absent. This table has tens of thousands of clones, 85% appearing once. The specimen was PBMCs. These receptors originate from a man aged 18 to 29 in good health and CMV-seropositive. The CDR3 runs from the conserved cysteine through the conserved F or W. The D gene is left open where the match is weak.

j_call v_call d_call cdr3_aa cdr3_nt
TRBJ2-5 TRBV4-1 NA CASSQRSLAPQETQYF TGCGCCAGCAGCCAAAGGAGTCTCGCCCCACAAGAGACCCAGTACTTC
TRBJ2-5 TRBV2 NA CASSAGETQYF TGTGCCAGCAGCGCCGGGGAGACCCAGTACTTC
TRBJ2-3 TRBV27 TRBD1 CASSWTGHPSTDTQYF TGTGCCAGCAGTTGGACAGGACACCCAAGCACAGATACGCAGTATTTT
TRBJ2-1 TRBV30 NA CAGTGTGYNEQFF TGTGCCGGCACCGGGACTGGCTACAATGAGCAGTTCTTC
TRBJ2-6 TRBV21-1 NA CASSKGTRSRPTGANVLTF TGTGCCAGCAGCAAAGGGACTAGGTCCCGGCCTACTGGGGCCAACGTCCTGACTTTC
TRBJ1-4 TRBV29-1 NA CSVGDSNEKLFF TGCAGCGTTGGCGACAGTAATGAAAAACTGTTTTTT
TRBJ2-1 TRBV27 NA CASSFGRSSYNEQFF TGTGCCAGCAGTTTCGGGAGAAGCTCCTACAATGAGCAGTTCTTC
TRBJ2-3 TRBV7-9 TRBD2 CASRGEGTDTQYF TGTGCCAGTCGGGGGGAAGGCACAGATACGCAGTATTTT
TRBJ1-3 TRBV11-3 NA CASSSRGSGNTIYF TGTGCCAGCAGCTCGCGAGGGTCAGGAAACACCATATATTTT
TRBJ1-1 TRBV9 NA CASSVEGGPNTEAFF TGTGCCAGCAGCGTAGAGGGGGGGCCCAACACTGAAGCTTTCTTT
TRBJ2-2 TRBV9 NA CASSVDYTGELFF TGTGCCAGCAGCGTAGACTACACCGGGGAGCTGTTTTTT